Presented here are 23 T cell receptor beta chains from one specimen sequenced in a study of T-cell reconstitution after alpha-beta-depleted transplantation in children. Unique molecular identifiers tagged the TCRbeta library. TCRdb independently ran MiXCR on the PCR reads; one entry per CDR3 protein. This table has about 610,000 distinct CDR3 sequences, more than 9% appearing once. The specimen comprised PBMCs from the stem cell graft donor, sampled from the stem cell graft. The receptors here all came from a human donor who donated a stem cell graft to a child with acute myeloid leukemia.

In its sample, this clonotype was seen many times. The rearrangement uses TRBV7-2 and TRBJ2-5; 8 bases map to TRBD1. CDR1 and CDR2 (germline): SGHTA, FQGNSA. The V gene end was trimmed by 5 bases and the J gene end by 2 bases; junction bases not matched to a gene: 4. There are 14 residues in the CDR3. CDR3 sequence (DNA): TGTGCCAGCAGCCATAGGACAGGGCAAGAGACCCAGTACTTC. Protein product: CASSHRTGQETQYF. The entire variable domain, with the rest obtained from reference TRBV7-2 and TRBJ2-5, is as follows: GAGVSQSPSNKVTEKGKDVELRCDPISGHTALYWYRQSLGQGLEFLIYFQGNSAPDKSGLPSDRFSAERTGGSVSTLTIQRTQQEDSAVYLCASSHRTGQETQYFGPGTRLLVL.

This clonotype was counted a few times. This rearrangement joins TRBV6-1 to TRBJ2-1; 16 bases map to TRBD2. The germline gives CDR1 MNHNS, CDR2 SASEGT. This CDR3 region has 16 residues. Trimming removed 5 bases from V and 12 bases from J; junction bases left unmatched: 10. The CDR3 reads CASSPEGTSGRGSQFF. The CDR3 DNA reads as TGTGCCAGCAGTCCAGAAGGGACTAGCGGGAGGGGATCGCAGTTCTTC.

V is TRBV10-3 and J is TRBJ1-3, with D uncertain. Germline assignment: CDR1 ENHRY and CDR2 SYGVKD. This CDR3 is 13 amino acids long. The CDR3 DNA reads TGTGTCTCAATTAGCCCCTCTGGAAACACCATATATTTT. The encoded protein is CVSISPSGNTIYF.

In this sample, this clonotype turned up many times. The chain has TRBV7-6 and TRBJ1-5; 7 bases are shared with TRBD1. CDR1 and CDR2 (germline): SGHVS, FNYEAQ. The CDR3 covers 12 residues. V shed 11 bases and J 5 bases; nucleotides not matched to a gene: 6. For the CDR3, the DNA is TGTGCCGTCGGGACAGCAGATCAGCCCCAGCATTTT. It translates to CAVGTADQPQHF.

The gene calls are TRBV10-3 and TRBJ2-7, with TRBD2 matching 12 bases. V lost 4 bases and J lost 2; bases outside the gene matches: 6. CDR3 length: 16 amino acids. In germline, CDR1 is ENHRY, CDR2 SYGVKD. The CDR3 reads CAISGRTSGVTYEQYF. CDR3 coding DNA: TGTGCCATCAGTGGCCGGACTAGCGGGGTAACCTACGAGCAGTACTTC.

This clonotype was recorded at least ten times. The chain has TRBV29-1 and TRBJ2-7; a weak D match, TRBD1 (6 bases). Germline-derived CDR1 and CDR2 are SQVTM and ANQGSEA. Trimming shortened V by 3 bases and J by 5 bases, and 17 bases separated the two germline ends. The CDR3 runs to 14 residues. In DNA, the CDR3 is TGCAGCGTTGACTTGGGCTCACAGGGAGACGAGCAGTACTTC. It specifies CSVDLGSQGDEQYF.

This clonotype appeared many times. The chain employs TRBV9 and TRBJ2-1; D is unresolved. From germline, CDR1 is SGDLS and CDR2 YYNGEE. CDR3 length: 12 amino acids. Between the trimmed V and J ends, which lost 6 bases and 5 bases, there was a span of 9 bases. The CDR3, as DNA: TGTGCCAGCACCGGGCTTGACAATGAGCAGTTCTTC. The encoded protein is CASTGLDNEQFF.

The chain uses TRBV4-3 and TRBJ2-1, with 8 bases that match TRBD2. V shed 3 bases, J shed 0 bases, and the junction held 7 bases outside the gene matches. The CDR3 is 17 residues long. Germline values: CDR1 LGHNA, CDR2 YSLEER. In DNA form, the CDR3 reads TGCGCCAGCAGCCAGAGGATAGCGGGACTCTCCTACAATGAGCAGTTCTTC. Translation: CASSQRIAGLSYNEQFF.

In this sample, this clonotype turned up a few times. The rearrangement joins TRBV4-3 to TRBJ2-3; no definite D call. The CDR3 has 13 amino acids. Trimming shortened V by 0 bases and J by 6 bases, and 7 bases separated the two germline ends. Germline V gives CDR1 LGHNA, CDR2 YSLEER. CDR3 sequence: CASSQDFSDTQYF. The DNA for the CDR3 is TGCGCCAGCAGCCAAGATTTTAGTGATACGCAGTATTTT.

This clonotype was seen only a few times. This chain connects TRBV11-2 to TRBJ2-1; tentative D call: TRBD2 (5 bases). V lost 5 bases and J lost 8, with 22 bases in between. Germline-derived CDR1 and CDR2 are SGHAT and FQNNGV. CDR3 size: 16 residues. The CDR3 protein is CASSAPGRPGVYEQFF. The CDR3 DNA follows: TGTGCCAGCAGCGCCCCTGGGAGACCCGGGGTGTATGAGCAGTTCTTC.

In this sample, this clonotype turned up a few times. The chain employs TRBV20-1 and TRBJ1-5, with D hard to call. V was trimmed by 0 bases and J by 2 bases, leaving 14 bases between them. Germline CDR1 and CDR2: DFQATT and SNEGSKA (reference sequence). There are 16 residues in the CDR3. The CDR3 spells CSARDPTTLGNQPQHF. In DNA, the CDR3 is TGCAGTGCTAGAGATCCCACCACCCTGGGCAATCAGCCCCAGCATTTT.

This chain uses TRBV15 with TRBJ2-7, with 8 nucleotides matching TRBD1. Germline assignment: CDR1 LNHNV and CDR2 YYDKDF (reference sequence). This CDR3 has 15 residues. The ends lost 0 bases at V and 5 bases at J; junction bases unmatched: 6. The CDR3 region is CATSREDREVNEQYF. The CDR3 bases are TGTGCCACCAGCAGAGAGGACAGGGAGGTCAACGAGCAGTACTTC.

The rearrangement joins TRBV6-5 to TRBJ2-7; the D is unclear. The germline CDR1 and CDR2 sequences are MNHEY and SVGAGI. The CDR3 is 12 amino acids. Trimming pared 6 bases from V and 2 bases from J, leaving 8 bases between. The CDR3 DNA is TGTGCCAGCAGGGAAAGTCCCTACGAGCAGTACTTC. Amino acid sequence: CASRESPYEQYF.

Regarding this clonotype: This CDR3 is missing its conserved last phenylalanine or tryptophan, likely due to a read error. V and J are TRBV20-1 and TRBJ2-6; D gene uncertain. The germline V gene has CDR1 DFQATT and CDR2 SNEGSKA (reference sequence). Trimming shortened V by 0 bases and J by 0 bases, and 9 bases separated the two germline ends. The CDR3 extends over 16 amino acids. The CDR3 DNA sequence: TGCAGTGCTAGAGACCCAGGAAACTCTGGGGCCAACGTCCTGACTTGC. This sequence encodes CSARDPGNSGANVLTC.

Ten or more counts support this clonotype. The V and J genes are TRBV20-1 and TRBJ2-4; D gene ambiguous. CDR1 is DFQATT, CDR2 SNEGSKA, per germline (reference sequence). The germline V and J ends were trimmed by 3 bases and 8 bases, with 11 bases remaining between them. The CDR3 totals 12 residues. The CDR3 bases are TGCAGTGCTAGTACGGCTAAAGACATTCAGTACTTC. This translates into CSASTAKDIQYF.

This clonotype appeared a few times. This chain joins TRBV14 and TRBJ1-1, with 9 positions matching TRBD1. CDR3 length: 13 residues. Germline V gene sequence: CDR1 SGHDN, CDR2 FVKESK. V was clipped by 8 bases and J by 5 bases; unmatched bases: 6. The CDR3 nucleotides read TGTGCCAGCCAACGGGACAGGGTAACTGAAGCTTTCTTT. The encoded protein is CASQRDRVTEAFF.

This clonotype turned up a few times. This chain links TRBV7-2 with TRBJ1-5; possibly TRBD1 for D (5 bases). Germline V gene lookup returns CDR1 SGHTA and CDR2 FQGNSA. This CDR3 region has 15 residues. V lost 4 bases and J lost 6, with 16 bases in between. DNA for the CDR3: TGTGCCAGCAGCTCAGGGACGGCAGGGTTTCAGCCCCAGCATTTT. This translates into CASSSGTAGFQPQHF.

The chain uses TRBV7-6 and TRBJ1-2; maybe TRBD1 (5 bases). V lost 1 base, J lost 8 bases, and 17 bases lay in between. Germline V CDR1 and CDR2: SGHVS, FNYEAQ. CDR3 length: 15 residues. The CDR3 region is CASSLGNGGSGGYTF. The DNA for the CDR3 is TGTGCCAGCAGCTTAGGAAACGGGGGATCCGGAGGCTACACCTTC.

This sequence joins TRBV7-2 and TRBJ2-3; 8 bases map to TRBD2. Germline loops: CDR1 SGHTA, CDR2 FQGNSA. This CDR3 is built from 16 residues. J lost 2 bases, V lost 5 bases, and 9 bases had no gene match. The CDR3 region is CASSPQAGVPTDTQYF. Here the CDR3 DNA reads TGTGCCAGCAGCCCCCAAGCGGGAGTGCCCACAGATACGCAGTATTTT.

This chain joins TRBV6-1 and TRBJ1-1, with D uncertain. Trimming cost V 6 bases and J 6 bases, with 8 bases left between them. The CDR3 has 11 residues. Germline CDR1 MNHNS, CDR2 SASEGT. The CDR3 bases are TGTGCCAGCAGGGAATTGGCTGAAGCTTTCTTT. Translation: CASRELAEAFF.

This clonotype was counted at least ten times. V is TRBV7-8 and J is TRBJ2-1, with 11 bases aligning to TRBD2. The germline V gene has CDR1 SGHVS and CDR2 FQNEAQ. The CDR3 loop spans 18 amino acids. V shed 1 base and J 7 bases; nucleotides not matched to a gene: 12. The CDR3 reads CASSLELAGVKPWNEQFF. The CDR3 DNA is TGTGCCAGCAGCTTAGAACTAGCGGGGGTCAAGCCTTGGAATGAGCAGTTCTTC.

This clonotype was recorded many times. The chain is built from TRBV4-1 and TRBJ2-3; 8 bases align to TRBD2. The J segment lost 1 base and the V segment lost 3 bases, leaving 9 bases of the junction unmatched. The CDR3 has 17 residues. Germline values: CDR1 MGHRA, CDR2 YSYEKL. The CDR3 loop reads CASSHWSSGPRTDTQYF. The CDR3 bases are TGCGCCAGCAGCCACTGGTCTAGCGGGCCTCGCACAGATACGCAGTATTTT.

This clonotype was observed a few times. The chain recombines TRBV6-4 with TRBJ2-5; 9 positions agree with TRBD1. CDR3 size: 15 residues. Germline V gene data show CDR1 as MRHNA and CDR2 as SNTAGT. Losses at the gene ends were 6 bases for V and 4 bases for J; bases not matched to a gene: 9. The CDR3 DNA follows: TGTGCCAGCAGCCCGGGACAGGGCGTAGCAGAGACCCAGTACTTC. The encoded protein is CASSPGQGVAETQYF.